What follows is one T cell receptor beta chain and its context. This clone occurred many times. It has no known antigen specificity. Base qualities are not at hand, and no much larger clone is one base apart. The sample originates from a study of metastatic and nonmetastatic thyroid tumors (dated by TCRdb to the early 2020s). As for the study more broadly: Repertoires from peripheral blood and from tumor or nodule tissue samples of malignant and benign thyroid patients were compared.

None of the patients had been given any treatment before thyroid surgery. Using T-cell receptor beta sequencing, the study looked back at clinical samples from patients collected from about 2011 to 2018. Library construction relied on PCR. The instrument given in TCRdb is Illumina HiSeq 4000. The TCR beta-chain CDR3 region of each patient was profiled by high-throughput sequencing. As for the authors' bioinformatics: Drawing on CDR3 differences between clinicopathological groups, the researchers built a classifier meant to tell apart patients with distant-metastatic papillary thyroid cancer. To measure repertoire diversity the researchers used the Shannon index, while the Morisita-Horn index served to gauge how similar the tumor and blood repertoires were. TCRdb reran the public reads through fastp at Q25 and MiXCR, keeping productive beta chains. TCRdb, not the authors, supplied the V and J calls. This sample is represented by almost 85,000 clones; approximately 12% of them were singletons. The ten largest clones take up 7% to 10% of the sample.

What the authors observed across the whole study: In both blood and tumor samples, TCR beta diversity was reported to be significantly higher in malignant tumors than in benign nodules.

Including the terminal cysteine and phenylalanine, the CDR3 comprises 14 residues. Of all the DNA, just the CDR3 is kept, 42 bases in frame from base 1. Cut back by 7 bases and 8 bases, the V and J ends lie 20 bases apart. The sequenced sample consisted of tumor tissue. The chain employs TRBV12-3 or TRBV12-4 and TRBJ1-2, and perhaps TRBD1 as D gene, on 6 matching bases. This clonotype originated in a female donor with papillary thyroid cancer or a benign thyroid nodule (not recorded which). Some clones in this sample may be carry-over from other donors' samples. For the CDR3, the sequence is CASTKYRALRGYTF. The nucleotide sequence is TGTGCCAGCACCAAGTACAGGGCCCTCCGGGGCTACACCTTC.